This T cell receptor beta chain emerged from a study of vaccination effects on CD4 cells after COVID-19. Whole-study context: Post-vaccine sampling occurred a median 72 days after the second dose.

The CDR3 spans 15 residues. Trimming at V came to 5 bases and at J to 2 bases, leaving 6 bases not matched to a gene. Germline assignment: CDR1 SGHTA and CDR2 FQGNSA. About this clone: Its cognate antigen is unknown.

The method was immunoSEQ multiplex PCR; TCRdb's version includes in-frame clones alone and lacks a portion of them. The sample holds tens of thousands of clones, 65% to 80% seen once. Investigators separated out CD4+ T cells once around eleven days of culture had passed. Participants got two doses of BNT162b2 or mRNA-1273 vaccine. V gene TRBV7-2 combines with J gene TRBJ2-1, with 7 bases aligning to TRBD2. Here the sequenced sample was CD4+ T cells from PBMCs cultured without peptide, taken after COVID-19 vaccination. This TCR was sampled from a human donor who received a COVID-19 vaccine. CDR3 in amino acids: CASSISGSTYNEQFF. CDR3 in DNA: TGTGCCAGCAGCATTAGCGGGTCGACCTACAATGAGCAGTTCTTC.